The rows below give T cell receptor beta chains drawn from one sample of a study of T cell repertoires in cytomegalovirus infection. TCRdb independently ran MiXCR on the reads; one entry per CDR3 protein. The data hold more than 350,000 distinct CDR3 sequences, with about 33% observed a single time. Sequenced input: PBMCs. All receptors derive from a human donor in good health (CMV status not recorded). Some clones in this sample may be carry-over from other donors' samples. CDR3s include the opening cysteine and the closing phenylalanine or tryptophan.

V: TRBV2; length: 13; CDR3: CASSGQFYNEQFF
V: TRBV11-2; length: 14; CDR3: CASSSRKGQETQYF
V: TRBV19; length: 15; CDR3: CASSFDRGSYNEQFF
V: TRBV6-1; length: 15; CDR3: CASSDRGTGRSEAFF
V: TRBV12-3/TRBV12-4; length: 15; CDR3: CASTLRDSRNQPQHF
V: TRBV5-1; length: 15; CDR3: CASSLGVVGQETQYF
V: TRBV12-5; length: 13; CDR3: CASGAGINQPQHF
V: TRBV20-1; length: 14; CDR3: CSAVAGGNTGELFF
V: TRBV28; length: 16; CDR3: CASLAGGGVNQETQYF
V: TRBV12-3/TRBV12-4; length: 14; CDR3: CASSRQGPNQPQHF
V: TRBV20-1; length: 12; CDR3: CSARVTGREQYF
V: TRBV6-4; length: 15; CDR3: CASSESAGRQETQYF
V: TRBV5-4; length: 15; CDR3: CASSLSRGGSRELFF
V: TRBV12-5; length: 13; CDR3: CASGWAANQPQHF
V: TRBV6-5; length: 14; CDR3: CASSYVQSSYEQYF
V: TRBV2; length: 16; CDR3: CASSMTRGGYYNEQFF
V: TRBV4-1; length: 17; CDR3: CASSQDGLAGGPKTQYF
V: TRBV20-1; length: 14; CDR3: CSALSEGAYNEQFF
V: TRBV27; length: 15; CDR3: CASATLAGGWDTQYF
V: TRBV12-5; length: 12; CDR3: CASGLGGPEQFF
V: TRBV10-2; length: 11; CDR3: CASARSDGQYF
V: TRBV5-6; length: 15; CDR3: CASSFLRQMNTEAFF
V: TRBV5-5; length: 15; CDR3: CASSLTVRLDEKLFF
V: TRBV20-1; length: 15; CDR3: CSARPPWDRVYEQYF
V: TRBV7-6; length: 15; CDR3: CASSLGGASGNTIYF
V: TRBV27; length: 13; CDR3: CASSLMGGNEQYF
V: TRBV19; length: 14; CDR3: CASTPGSLPGTQYF
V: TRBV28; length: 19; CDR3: CASSFGIGTSGDPYGELFF
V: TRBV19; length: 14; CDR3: CASSIGGRAYEQYF
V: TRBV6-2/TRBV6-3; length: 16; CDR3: CASRWGSGGRGETQYF
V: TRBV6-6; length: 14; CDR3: CASSTTDRVGGYTF
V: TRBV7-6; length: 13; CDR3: CASSLESYYEQYF
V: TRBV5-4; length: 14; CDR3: CASSLAGQGGGYTF
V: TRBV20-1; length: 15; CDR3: CSADRGQGVTDTQYF
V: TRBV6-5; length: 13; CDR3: CASSYRRNTEAFF
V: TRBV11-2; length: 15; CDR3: CASSYSLAGMETQYF
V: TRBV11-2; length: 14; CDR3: CASTTRRGLETQYF
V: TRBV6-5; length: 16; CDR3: CASSKTGGTSGNTIYF
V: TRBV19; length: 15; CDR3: CASSIRARGNTEAFF
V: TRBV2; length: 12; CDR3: CASIGSYNEQFF
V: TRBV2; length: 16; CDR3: CASRNPRTGGENEQFF
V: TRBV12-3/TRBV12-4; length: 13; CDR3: CASSFHYNSPLHF
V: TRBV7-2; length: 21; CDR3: CASSFPRVAGLSNANTGELFF
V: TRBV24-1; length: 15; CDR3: CATSEGTASNQPQHF
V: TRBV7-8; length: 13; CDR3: CARSLDRGTEYFF
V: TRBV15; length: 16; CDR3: CATSRDGRGGSGTQYF
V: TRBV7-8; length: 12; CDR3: CASSPDVLKAFF
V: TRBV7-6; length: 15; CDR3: CASSLSSGVNTEAFF
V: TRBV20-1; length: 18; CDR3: CSAPPSMGSFATNYGYTF
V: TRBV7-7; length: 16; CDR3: CASSPRLAGSYNEQFF
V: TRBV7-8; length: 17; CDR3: CASSLSRELPNTGELFF
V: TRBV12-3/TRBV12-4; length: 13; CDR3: CASSLGTGDEQYF
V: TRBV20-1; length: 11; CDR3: CSAHNAGTQHF